This T cell receptor (beta chain) originates from a study of cytomegalovirus exposure and HLA in healthy donors. In the study overall: Early release data held approximately 81 million unique TCRs from HLA-typed donors. Broader study findings: Some V segments, including TRBV6-2 and TRBV6-3, were excluded as indistinguishable.

Per the germline V gene, CDR1 is LGHNA and CDR2 is YNFKEQ. V gave up 5 bases and J gave up 1 base; unmatched junction bases: 7. The CDR3 runs 15 residues. Though probably carrying unrecorded immune exposures, donors were nominally healthy at sampling. In the case of this clone: The antigen remains unidentified.

PCR amplification relied on 60 Vbeta primers (plus 13 Jbeta primers). Authors' processing steps: The authors later counted approximately 80 million unique TCR beta chains, roughly 10 million of them shared. The assay was immunoSEQ multiplex PCR, and TCRdb's table has in-frame clones only and misses some. V and J calls and clone size come straight from that table; D and trimming were deduced from the DNA. This sample yields some 170,000 clones, of which over 65% are seen a single time; around 4.6% belongs to the top ten. The V and J genes are TRBV4-2 and TRBJ1-1; 7 positions agree with TRBD1. The receptor was derived from a man aged 18 to 30 in good health and CMV-seropositive. Sequences were obtained from PBMCs. CDR3 protein: CASSRGQAKNTEAFF. The CDR3 DNA follows: TGTGCCAGCAGCAGAGGACAGGCCAAGAACACTGAAGCTTTCTTT.